This TCR beta chain comes out of a study of high-grade serous ovarian cancer treatment subgroups. Study details: Samples averaged around 14,000 reads and approximately 7,000 unique TCR beta rearrangements.

The tumor samples were collected prior to definitive surgery or chemotherapy. Study outcomes and limitations: Bulk tumor TCR sequencing gave no spatial information. Tumors within one patient showed repertoire similarity of roughly 0.11 to 0.8. TCR clonal relatedness correlated positively with neoantigen level.

This clone came up once. Its cognate antigen is unknown. This table comes from immunoSEQ multiplex PCR, and its TCRdb copy is limited to in-frame clones, with some not included. The repertoire includes about 6,200 clones, about 80% of them detected once, and roughly 10% sits in the top ten. The junction had 7 bases not matched to a gene; V was cut back by 4 bases and J by 13 bases. Germline CDR1 and CDR2: PRHDT and FYEKMQ (reference sequence). This CDR3 contains 12 residues. Sequencing used tumor tissue. This TCR derives from a human donor with high-grade serous ovarian cancer. The chain uses TRBV13 and TRBJ1-5, with 7 bases matching TRBD1. CDR3 in DNA: TGTGCCAGCAGCTCGGCGACAGGGAGTCAGCATTTT. Translated: CASSSATGSQHF.